The present entry profiles one T cell receptor beta chain with its context. One junction end does not reproduce the germline sequence, and a read error may be involved. The CDR3 consists of 11 residues. Per germline, CDR1 MNHEY and CDR2 SVGAGI. The data were obtained in a study of T-cell reconstitution after alpha-beta-depleted transplantation in children. During its preparation, the TCRbeta library received unique molecular identifiers. TCRdb called the PCR reads again in MiXCR, with one record for every CDR3 protein. The sample has fewer than 120,000 distinct CDR3 sequences, over 9% seen once. This chain connects TRBV6-5 to TRBJ1-2, with D tentatively TRBD1 (6 bases). Sequencing was performed on PBMCs from the stem cell graft donor, taken from the stem cell graft. The sequence was obtained from a human donor who donated a stem cell graft to a child with acute lymphoblastic leukemia. In DNA, the CDR3 is TGTGCCAGCAGTTACGGGGGCCAGTCTGCCTTC. Protein product: CASSYGGQSAF.